This TCR beta chain was identified during a study of cytomegalovirus exposure and HLA in healthy donors. Here immunoSEQ multiplex PCR was the method, and the copy in TCRdb shows in-frame clones only, minus some. This table holds 200,000 to 250,000 clones, about 90% found once. The V gene lost 4 bases and the J gene lost 8 bases, with 15 bases spanning the gap. Germline V gene data show CDR1 as MGHRA and CDR2 as YSYEKL. This CDR3 comprises 14 residues. The receptor was isolated from a man between 18 and 35 years old in good health and CMV-seropositive. Material: PBMCs. The V call is TRBV4-1, the J call TRBJ2-1, with D possibly TRBD2 on 5 matching bases. CDR3 DNA sequence: TGCGCCAGCAGCCCCCAACCGGGATTGGATGAGCAGTTCTTC. It is translated as CASSPQPGLDEQFF.